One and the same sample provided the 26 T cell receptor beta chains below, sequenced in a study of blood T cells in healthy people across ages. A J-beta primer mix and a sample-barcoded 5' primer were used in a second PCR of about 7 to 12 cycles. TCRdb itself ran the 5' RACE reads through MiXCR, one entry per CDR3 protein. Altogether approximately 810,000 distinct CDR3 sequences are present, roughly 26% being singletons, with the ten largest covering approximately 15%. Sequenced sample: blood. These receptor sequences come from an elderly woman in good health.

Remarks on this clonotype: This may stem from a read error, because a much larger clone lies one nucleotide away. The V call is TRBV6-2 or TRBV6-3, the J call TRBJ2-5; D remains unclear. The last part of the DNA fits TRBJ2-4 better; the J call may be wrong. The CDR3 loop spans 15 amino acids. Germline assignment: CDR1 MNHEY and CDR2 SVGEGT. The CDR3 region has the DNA TGTGCCAGCAGTTTGACGACAATAGCCAAAAACATTCAGTACTTC. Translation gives CASSLTTIAKNIQYF.

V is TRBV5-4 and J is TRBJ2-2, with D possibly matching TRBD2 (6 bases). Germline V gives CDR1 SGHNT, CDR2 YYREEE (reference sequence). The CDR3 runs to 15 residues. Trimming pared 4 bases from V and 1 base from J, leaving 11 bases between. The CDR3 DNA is TGTGCCAGCAGCCCCGTGGGGGGGAACACCGGGGAGCTGTTTTTT. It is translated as CASSPVGGNTGELFF.

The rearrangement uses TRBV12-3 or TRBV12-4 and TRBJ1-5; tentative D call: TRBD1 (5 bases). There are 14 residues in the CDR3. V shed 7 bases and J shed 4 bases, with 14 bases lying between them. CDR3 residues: CASNAGPGNQPQHF. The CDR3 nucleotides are TGTGCCAGCAACGCAGGGCCCGGGAATCAGCCCCAGCATTTT.

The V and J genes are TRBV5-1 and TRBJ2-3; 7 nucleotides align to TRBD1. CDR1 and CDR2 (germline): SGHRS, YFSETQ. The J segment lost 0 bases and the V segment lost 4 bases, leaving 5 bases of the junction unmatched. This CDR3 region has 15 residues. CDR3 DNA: TGCGCCAGCAGCACAACAGGGGTTAGCACAGATACGCAGTATTTT. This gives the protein CASSTTGVSTDTQYF.

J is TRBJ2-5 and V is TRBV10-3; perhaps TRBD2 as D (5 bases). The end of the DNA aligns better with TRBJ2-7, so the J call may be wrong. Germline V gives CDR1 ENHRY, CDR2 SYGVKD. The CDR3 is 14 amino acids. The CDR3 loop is CAISSRGEGYEQYF. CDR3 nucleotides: TGTGCCATCAGTAGCCGGGGTGAGGGCTACGAGCAGTACTTC.

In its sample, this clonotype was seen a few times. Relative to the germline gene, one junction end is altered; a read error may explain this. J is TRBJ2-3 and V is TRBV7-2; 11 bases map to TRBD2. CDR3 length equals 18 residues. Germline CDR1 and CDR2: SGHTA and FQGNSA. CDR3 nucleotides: TGTGCCAGCAGCTTAGAAAAGATAGCGGGGGGGCGAACAGATACGCGGTATTTT. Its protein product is CASSLEKIAGGRTDTRYF.

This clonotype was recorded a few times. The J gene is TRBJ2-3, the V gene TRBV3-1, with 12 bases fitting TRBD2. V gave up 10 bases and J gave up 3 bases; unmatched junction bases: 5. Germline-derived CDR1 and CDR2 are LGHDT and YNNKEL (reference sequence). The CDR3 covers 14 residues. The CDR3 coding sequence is TGTGCCACCCTAGCGGGGGGGCCTACAGATACGCAGTATTTT. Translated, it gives CATLAGGPTDTQYF.

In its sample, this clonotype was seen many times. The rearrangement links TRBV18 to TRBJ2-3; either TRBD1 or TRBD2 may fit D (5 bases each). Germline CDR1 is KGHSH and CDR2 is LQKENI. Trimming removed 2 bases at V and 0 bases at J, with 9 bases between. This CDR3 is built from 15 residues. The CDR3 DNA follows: TGTGCCAGCTCACCAGTTGGGGGAAGCACAGATACGCAGTATTTT. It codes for CASSPVGGSTDTQYF.

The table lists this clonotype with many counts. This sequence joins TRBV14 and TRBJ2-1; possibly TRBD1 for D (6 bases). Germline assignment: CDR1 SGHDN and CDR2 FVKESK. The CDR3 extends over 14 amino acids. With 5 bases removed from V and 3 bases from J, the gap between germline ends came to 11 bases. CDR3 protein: CASSSRTVYNEQFF. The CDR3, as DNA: TGTGCCAGCAGCTCCCGGACAGTCTACAATGAGCAGTTCTTC.

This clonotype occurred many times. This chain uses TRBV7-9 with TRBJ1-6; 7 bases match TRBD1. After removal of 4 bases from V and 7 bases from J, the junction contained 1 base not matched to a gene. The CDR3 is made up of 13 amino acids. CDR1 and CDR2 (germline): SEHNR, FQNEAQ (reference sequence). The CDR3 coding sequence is TGTGCCAGCAGCTCGGACAGGAATTCACCCCTCCACTTT. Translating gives CASSSDRNSPLHF.

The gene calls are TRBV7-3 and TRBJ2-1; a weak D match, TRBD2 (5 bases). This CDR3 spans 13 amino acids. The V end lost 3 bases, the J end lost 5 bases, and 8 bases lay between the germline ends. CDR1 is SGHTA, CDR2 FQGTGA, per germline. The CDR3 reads CASSFGSHNEQFF. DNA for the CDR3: TGTGCCAGCAGCTTTGGGAGCCACAATGAGCAGTTCTTC.

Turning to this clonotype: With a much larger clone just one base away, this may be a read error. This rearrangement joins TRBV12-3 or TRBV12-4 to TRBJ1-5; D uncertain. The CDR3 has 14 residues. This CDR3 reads CANSFKQGNQPQHF. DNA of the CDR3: TGTGCCAACAGTTTTAAACAAGGGAATCAGCCCCAGCATTTT.

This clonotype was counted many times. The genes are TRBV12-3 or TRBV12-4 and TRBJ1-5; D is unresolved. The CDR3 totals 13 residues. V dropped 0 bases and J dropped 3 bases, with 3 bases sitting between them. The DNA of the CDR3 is TGTGCCAGCAGTTTAGCCGACAATCAGCCCCAGCATTTT. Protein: CASSLADNQPQHF.

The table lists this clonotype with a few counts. The CDR3 loop is CASSPTQGGTEAFF. CDR3 coding DNA: TGTGCCAGCAGTCCGACACAGGGGGGAACTGAAGCTTTCTTT. The chain is built from TRBV28 and TRBJ1-1; TRBD1 aligns across 8 bases. Germline assignment: CDR1 MDHEN and CDR2 SYDVKM. CDR3 length: 14 residues. V lost 5 bases, J lost 5 bases, and 7 bases stayed unmatched.

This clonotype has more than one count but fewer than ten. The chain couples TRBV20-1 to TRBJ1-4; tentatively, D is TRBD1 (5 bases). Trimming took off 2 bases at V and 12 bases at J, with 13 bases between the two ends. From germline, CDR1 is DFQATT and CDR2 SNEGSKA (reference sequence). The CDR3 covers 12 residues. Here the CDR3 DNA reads TGCAGTGCTAGACCGGCGGGGACGGAACTGTTTTTT. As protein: CSARPAGTELFF.

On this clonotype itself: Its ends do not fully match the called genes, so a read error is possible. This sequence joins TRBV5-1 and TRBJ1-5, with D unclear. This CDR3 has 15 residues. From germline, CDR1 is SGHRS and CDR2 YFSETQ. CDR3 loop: CASSPDEISKSAPAF. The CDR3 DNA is TGCGCCAGCAGCCCGGATGAGATTAGCAAATCAGCCCCAGCATTT.

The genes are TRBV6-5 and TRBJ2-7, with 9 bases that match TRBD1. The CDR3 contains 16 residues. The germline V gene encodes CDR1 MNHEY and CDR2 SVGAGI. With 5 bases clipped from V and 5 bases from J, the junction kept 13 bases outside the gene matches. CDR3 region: CASSIGSGTGFNEQYF. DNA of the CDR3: TGTGCCAGCAGTATTGGGTCAGGGACAGGGTTTAACGAGCAGTACTTC.

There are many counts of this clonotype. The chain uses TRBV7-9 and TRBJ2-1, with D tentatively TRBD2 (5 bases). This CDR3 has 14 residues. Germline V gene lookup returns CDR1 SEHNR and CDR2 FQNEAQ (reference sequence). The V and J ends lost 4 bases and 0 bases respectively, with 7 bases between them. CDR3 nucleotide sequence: TGTGCCAGCAGCTCTGGGAGCTCCTACAATGAGCAGTTCTTC. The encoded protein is CASSSGSSYNEQFF.

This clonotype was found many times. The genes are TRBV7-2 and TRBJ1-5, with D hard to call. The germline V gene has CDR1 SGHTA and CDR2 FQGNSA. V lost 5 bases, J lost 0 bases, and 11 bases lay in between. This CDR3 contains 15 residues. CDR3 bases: TGTGCCAGCAGCCCGCAGAGTTATAGCAATCAGCCCCAGCATTTT. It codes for CASSPQSYSNQPQHF.

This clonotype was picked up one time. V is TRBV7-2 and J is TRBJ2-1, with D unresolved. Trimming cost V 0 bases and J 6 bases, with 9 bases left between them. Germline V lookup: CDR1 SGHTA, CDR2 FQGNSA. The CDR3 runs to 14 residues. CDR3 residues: CASSLAISGNEQFF. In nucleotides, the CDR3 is TGTGCCAGCAGCTTAGCGATATCAGGCAATGAGCAGTTCTTC.

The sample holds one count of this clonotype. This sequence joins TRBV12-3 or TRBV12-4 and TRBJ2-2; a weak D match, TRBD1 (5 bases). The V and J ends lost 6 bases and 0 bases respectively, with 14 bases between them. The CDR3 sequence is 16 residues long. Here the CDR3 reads CASSNRTTANTGELFF. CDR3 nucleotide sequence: TGTGCCAGCAGCAATCGGACAACTGCGAACACCGGGGAGCTGTTTTTT.

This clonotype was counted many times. CDR3 amino acids: CSAKGRGGRSTDTQYF. The CDR3, as DNA: TGCAGTGCGAAAGGACGGGGGGGCCGAAGCACAGATACGCAGTATTTT. The genes are TRBV20-1 and TRBJ2-3; TRBD2 agrees at 8 bases. The CDR3 has 16 residues. Germline CDR1 and CDR2: DFQATT and SNEGSKA (reference sequence). After removal of 6 bases from V and 0 bases from J, the junction contained 11 bases not matched to a gene.

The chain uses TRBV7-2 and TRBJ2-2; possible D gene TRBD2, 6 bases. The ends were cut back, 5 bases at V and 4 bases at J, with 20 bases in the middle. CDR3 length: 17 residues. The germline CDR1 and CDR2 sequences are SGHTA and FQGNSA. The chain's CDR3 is CASSMTRVASPTGELFF. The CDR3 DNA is TGTGCCAGCAGCATGACTAGAGTGGCTAGCCCCACCGGGGAGCTGTTTTTT.

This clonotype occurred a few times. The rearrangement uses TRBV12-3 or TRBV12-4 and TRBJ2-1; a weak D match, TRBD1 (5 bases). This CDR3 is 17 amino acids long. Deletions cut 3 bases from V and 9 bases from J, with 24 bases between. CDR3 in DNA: TGTGCCAGCAGTTTTACTGGGGCGAGAAACGGTTGGGGTGAGCAGTTCTTC. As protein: CASSFTGARNGWGEQFF.

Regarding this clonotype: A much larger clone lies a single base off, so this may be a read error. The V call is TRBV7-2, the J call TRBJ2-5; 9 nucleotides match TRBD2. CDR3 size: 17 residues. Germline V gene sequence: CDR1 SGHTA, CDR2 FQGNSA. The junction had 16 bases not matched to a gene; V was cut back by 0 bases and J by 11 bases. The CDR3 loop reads CASSLARGGGAPNEQYF. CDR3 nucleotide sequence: TGTGCCAGCAGCTTAGCGCGCGGCGGGGGGGCCCCCAATGAGCAGTACTTC.

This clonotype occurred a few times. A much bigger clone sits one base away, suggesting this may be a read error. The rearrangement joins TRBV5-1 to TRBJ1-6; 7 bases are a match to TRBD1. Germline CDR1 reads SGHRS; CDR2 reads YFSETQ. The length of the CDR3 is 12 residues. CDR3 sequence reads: CASWDSNSPRHF. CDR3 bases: TGCGCCAGTTGGGACAGTAATTCACCCCGCCACTTT.